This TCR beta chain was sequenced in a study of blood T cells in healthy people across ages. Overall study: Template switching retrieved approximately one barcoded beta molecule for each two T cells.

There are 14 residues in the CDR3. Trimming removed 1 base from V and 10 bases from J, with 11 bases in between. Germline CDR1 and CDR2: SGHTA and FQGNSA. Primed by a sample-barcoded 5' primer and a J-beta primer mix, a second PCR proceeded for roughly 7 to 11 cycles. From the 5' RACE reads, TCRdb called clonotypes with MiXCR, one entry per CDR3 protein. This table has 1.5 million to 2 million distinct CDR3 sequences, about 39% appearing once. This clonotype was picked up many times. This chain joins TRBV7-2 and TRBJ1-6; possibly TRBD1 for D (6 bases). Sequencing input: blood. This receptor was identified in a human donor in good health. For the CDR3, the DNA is TGTGCCAGCAGCTTAGGGGGACATCGCTCACCCCTCCACTTT. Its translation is CASSLGGHRSPLHF.